The 12 T cell receptor beta chains below come from one sample, sequenced in a study of patients and donors after allogeneic stem cell transplantation. TCRdb reprocessed the RT-PCR reads with MiXCR, giving one entry per CDR3 protein. The table includes 800,000 to 1,000,000 distinct CDR3 sequences, around 17% detected once. Sequencing was performed on blood, either unsorted or a sorted T cell fraction (not recorded which). The source is a human donor who was either an allogeneic HSCT recipient or a stem cell or donor lymphocyte infusion donor (not recorded which). It is not recorded whose cells these are; they may come from a transplant donor.

The rearrangement joins TRBV24-1 to TRBJ2-1, with 12 bases identical to TRBD2. From germline, CDR1 is KGHDR and CDR2 SFDVKD. CDR3 length: 18 amino acids. V was clipped by 5 bases and J by 9 bases; unmatched bases: 16. CDR3 amino acids: CATSVGDGSSGRAGEQFF. In nucleotides, the CDR3 is TGTGCCACCAGTGTCGGCGATGGATCTAGCGGGAGGGCAGGTGAGCAGTTCTTC.

The rearrangement uses TRBV24-1 and TRBJ2-1, with D possibly being TRBD1 (6 bases). This CDR3 comprises 17 residues. Trimming took 3 bases from V and 5 from J, leaving 19 bases between them. The germline CDR1 and CDR2 sequences are KGHDR and SFDVKD. In DNA, the CDR3 is TGTGCCACCAGTGATCCGCCCCGGGACAAGATAAACAATGAGCAGTTCTTC. Encoded protein: CATSDPPRDKINNEQFF.

This chain uses TRBV29-1 with TRBJ2-7; no definite D call. V lost 2 bases and J 5 bases, leaving 13 bases between the germline ends. The CDR3 sequence is 13 residues long. Germline assignment: CDR1 SQVTM and CDR2 ANQGSEA. CDR3 bases: TGCAGCGTTGAAACGGGCGTAGGGAACGAGCAGTACTTC. It specifies CSVETGVGNEQYF.

The chain couples TRBV20-1 to TRBJ2-1; D is possibly TRBD2 (5 bases). The length of the CDR3 is 13 residues. V was clipped by 3 bases and J by 5 bases, with 11 bases between them. The germline gives CDR1 DFQATT, CDR2 SNEGSKA (reference sequence). The CDR3 protein is CSAREDPNNEQFF. The CDR3 nucleotides read TGCAGTGCTAGGGAGGATCCTAACAATGAGCAGTTCTTC.

This clonotype has more than one count but fewer than ten. V usage is TRBV20-1 and J usage is TRBJ2-1; 11 bases are a match to TRBD1. With 1 base clipped from V and 5 bases from J, the junction kept 10 bases outside the gene matches. The CDR3 has 17 amino acids. Per the germline V gene, CDR1 is DFQATT and CDR2 is SNEGSKA (reference sequence). The CDR3 nucleotides read TGCAGTGCTAGAGGGACAGGGGGCGTTCGGGCGAACAATGAGCAGTTCTTC. As protein: CSARGTGGVRANNEQFF.

The J gene is TRBJ2-5, the V gene TRBV30; D is unresolved. V was clipped by 5 bases and J by 4 bases, with 14 bases between them. There are 13 residues in the CDR3. In germline, CDR1 is GTSNPN, CDR2 SVGIG (reference sequence). Here the CDR3 reads CAWYQAGRETQYF. The CDR3 DNA reads as TGTGCCTGGTATCAGGCAGGCAGAGAGACCCAGTACTTC.

This clonotype has just a few counts. This rearrangement joins TRBV25-1 to TRBJ2-5; D gene unclear. The V gene's germline CDR1 is MGHDK and CDR2 SYGVNS. CDR3 size: 13 residues. Trimming pared 3 bases from V and 5 bases from J, leaving 10 bases between. Here the CDR3 reads CASSEFGWETQYF. For the CDR3, the DNA is TGTGCCAGCAGTGAGTTTGGGTGGGAGACCCAGTACTTC.

This clonotype was found a few times. This chain connects TRBV2 to TRBJ1-4, with no clear D. Germline V gene lookup returns CDR1 SNHLY and CDR2 FYNNEI. Trimming removed 9 bases from V and 4 bases from J, with 9 bases in between. The CDR3 contains 12 residues. In DNA, the CDR3 is TGTGCCAGTAATAGGAATAATGAAAAACTGTTTTTT. Protein sequence: CASNRNNEKLFF.

This clonotype turned up a few times. This rearrangement joins TRBV5-1 to TRBJ2-1, with a tentative D call TRBD2 (5 bases). Germline V gene data show CDR1 as SGHRS and CDR2 as YFSETQ. The CDR3 loop spans 13 amino acids. V lost 4 bases to trimming and J lost 10 bases, with 15 bases between them. The CDR3 loop reads CASSKTGVPEQFF. The CDR3 nucleotides read TGCGCCAGCAGCAAAACCGGGGTCCCGGAGCAGTTCTTC.

The chain has TRBV27 and TRBJ1-1; weak D call: TRBD1 (5 bases). Trimming shortened V by 6 bases and J by 0 bases, and 14 bases separated the two germline ends. Germline CDR1 is MNHEY and CDR2 is SMNVEV (reference sequence). The CDR3 has 15 residues. The CDR3 DNA reads TGTGCCAGCAGAACGGACACCGTGATGAACACTGAAGCTTTCTTT. Translation gives CASRTDTVMNTEAFF.

The chain uses TRBV20-1 and TRBJ2-3; weak D call: TRBD2 (6 bases). Trimming cost V 1 base and J 0 bases, with 14 bases left between them. The CDR3 is 16 residues long. Germline-derived CDR1 and CDR2 are DFQATT and SNEGSKA (reference sequence). This CDR3 is CSARVVAGPSTDTQYF. The CDR3 nucleotides read TGCAGTGCTAGAGTAGTGGCGGGACCTAGCACAGATACGCAGTATTTT.

This clonotype was picked up a small number of times. The chain uses TRBV12-3 or TRBV12-4 and TRBJ1-1; 9 bases are a match to TRBD1. The CDR3 extends over 16 amino acids. Trimming took 4 bases from V and 7 from J; bases not matched to a gene: 13. The CDR3 DNA follows: TGTGCCAGCAGTTCAGCACCGGGACAGGGAGGGAATGAAGCTTTCTTT. Its protein is CASSSAPGQGGNEAFF.